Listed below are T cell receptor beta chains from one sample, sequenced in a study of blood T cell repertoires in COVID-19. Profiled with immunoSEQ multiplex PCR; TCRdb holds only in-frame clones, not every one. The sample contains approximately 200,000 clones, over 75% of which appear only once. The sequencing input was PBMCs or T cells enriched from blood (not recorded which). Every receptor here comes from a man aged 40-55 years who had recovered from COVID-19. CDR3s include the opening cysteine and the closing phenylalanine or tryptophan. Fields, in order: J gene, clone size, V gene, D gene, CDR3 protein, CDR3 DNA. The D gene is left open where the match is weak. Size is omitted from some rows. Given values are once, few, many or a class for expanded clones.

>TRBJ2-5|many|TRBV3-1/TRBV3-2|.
CASSQVMGAEEETQYF
TGTGCCAGCAGCCAAGTCATGGGGGCCGAGGAAGAGACCCAGTACTTC
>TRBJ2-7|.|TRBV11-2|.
CASSFHSGAYEQYF
TGTGCCAGCAGCTTCCATTCCGGGGCCTACGAGCAGTACTTC
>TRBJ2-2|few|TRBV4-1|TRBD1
CASSQRQGDTLKGPSNTGELFF
TGCGCCAGCAGCCAAAGGCAGGGGGATACCTTGAAGGGACCGTCGAACACCGGGGAGCTGTTTTTT
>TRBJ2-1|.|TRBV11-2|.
CASSRYNEQFF
TGTGCCAGCAGCCGTTACAATGAGCAGTTCTTC
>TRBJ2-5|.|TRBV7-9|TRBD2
CASSILAGVVETQYF
TGTGCCAGCAGCATACTAGCGGGAGTGGTAGAGACCCAGTACTTC
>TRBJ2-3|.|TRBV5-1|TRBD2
CASSLETRRGATDTQYF
TGCGCCAGCAGCTTGGAGACGCGGCGGGGGGCCACAGATACGCAGTATTTT
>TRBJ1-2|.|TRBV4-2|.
CASSQVGGGLGYTF
TGTGCCAGCAGCCAAGTAGGCGGAGGATTGGGCTACACCTTC
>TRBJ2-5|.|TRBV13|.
CASSLQGGPRFETQYF
TGTGCCAGCAGCCTTCAGGGGGGCCCCCGGTTCGAGACCCAGTACTTC
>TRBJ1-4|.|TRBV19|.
CASSPGVTTTNEKLFF
TGTGCCAGTAGCCCCGGGGTGACGACAACTAATGAAAAACTGTTTTTT
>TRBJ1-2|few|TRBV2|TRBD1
CASSGTGGSYGYTF
TGTGCCAGCAGTGGGACAGGGGGGAGTTATGGCTACACCTTC
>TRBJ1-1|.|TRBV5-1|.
CASSSRGARGLKTEAFF
TGCGCCAGCAGCTCCCGGGGGGCTAGGGGACTTAAAACTGAAGCTTTCTTT
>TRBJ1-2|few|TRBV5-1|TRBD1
CASWSDRVGYGYTF
TGCGCCAGCTGGTCAGACAGGGTTGGTTATGGCTACACCTTC
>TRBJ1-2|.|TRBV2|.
CARETESYGYTF
TGTGCCAGGGAGACAGAGAGTTATGGCTACACCTTC
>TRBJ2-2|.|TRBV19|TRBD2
CATTGGLVTGELFF
TGTGCCACAACTGGAGGACTAGTAACCGGGGAGCTGTTTTTT
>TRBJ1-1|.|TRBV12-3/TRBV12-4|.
CASSLVGRHAFF
TGTGCCAGCAGTTTGGTCGGCAGGCATGCTTTCTTT
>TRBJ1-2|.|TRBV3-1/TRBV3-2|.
CASSQGTTGYGYGYTF
TGTGCCAGCAGCCAGGGTACAACAGGGTATGGGTATGGCTACACCTTC
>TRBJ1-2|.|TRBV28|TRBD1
CASSSPGQHYGYTF
TGTGCCAGCAGTTCTCCGGGACAGCACTATGGCTACACCTTC
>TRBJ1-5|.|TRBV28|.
CATATYSNQPQHF
TGTGCCACCGCGACATATAGCAATCAGCCCCAGCATTTT
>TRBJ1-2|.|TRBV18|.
CASSPPPNSDYGYTF
TGTGCCAGCTCACCCCCCCCGAACAGTGATTATGGCTACACCTTC
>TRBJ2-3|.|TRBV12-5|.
CASGLVGVRAGYSTDTQYF
TGTGCTAGTGGTTTGGTAGGGGTCCGAGCCGGTTATAGCACAGATACGCAGTATTTT
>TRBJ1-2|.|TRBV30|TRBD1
CAWSTGTGTIYGYTF
TGTGCCTGGAGCACGGGGACAGGGACTATCTATGGCTACACCTTC
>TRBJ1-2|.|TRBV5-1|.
CASSVQGNYGYTF
TGCGCCAGCAGCGTACAGGGTAACTATGGCTACACCTTC
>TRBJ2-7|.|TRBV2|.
CASIRTERGEQYF
TGTGCCAGCATAAGGACCGAAAGGGGCGAGCAGTACTTC
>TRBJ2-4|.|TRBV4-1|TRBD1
CASSLGQGDFLAKNIQYF
TGCGCCAGCAGCCTAGGACAGGGGGACTTTCTAGCCAAAAACATTCAGTACTTC
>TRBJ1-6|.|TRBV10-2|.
CASSMGGRSPLHF
TGCGCCAGCAGTATGGGGGGACGATCACCCCTCCACTTT
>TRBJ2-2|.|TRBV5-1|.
CASSLGQNTGELFF
TGCGCCAGCAGCTTGGGACAGAACACCGGGGAGCTGTTTTTT
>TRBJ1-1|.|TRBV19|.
CASSIPQMNTEAFF
TGTGCCAGTAGTATACCCCAGATGAACACTGAAGCTTTCTTT
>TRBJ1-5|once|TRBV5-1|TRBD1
CASSLEGASNQPQHF
TGCGCCAGCAGCTTGGAGGGGGCAAGCAATCAGCCCCAGCATTTT
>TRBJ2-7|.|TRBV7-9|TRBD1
CASSSTPGTGEAYEQYF
TGTGCCAGCAGCTCAACCCCCGGGACAGGGGAGGCGTACGAGCAGTACTTC
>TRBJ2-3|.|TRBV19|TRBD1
CASSMGGQGRTDTQYF
TGTGCCAGTAGTATGGGGGGACAGGGCCGCACAGATACGCAGTATTTT
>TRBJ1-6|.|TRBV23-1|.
CASSQGGGGNSPLHF
TGCGCCAGCAGTCAAGGGGGGGGTGGTAATTCACCCCTCCACTTT
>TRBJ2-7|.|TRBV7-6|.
CASSLAGGMDEQYF
TGTGCCAGCAGCTTAGCCGGCGGGATGGACGAGCAGTACTTC
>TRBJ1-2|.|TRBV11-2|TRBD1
CASSSDRGVSYGYTF
TGTGCCAGCAGCTCCGACAGGGGGGTCAGCTATGGCTACACCTTC
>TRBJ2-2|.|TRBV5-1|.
CASSPGVENTGELFF
TGCGCCAGCAGCCCGGGAGTAGAAAACACCGGGGAGCTGTTTTTT
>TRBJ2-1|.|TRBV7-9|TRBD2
CASSTRTIGTRAWEQFF
TGTGCCAGCAGCACTCGGACGATCGGGACTAGAGCTTGGGAGCAGTTCTTC
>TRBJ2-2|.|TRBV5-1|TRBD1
CASSRDRGNTGELFF
TGCGCCAGCAGTCGGGACAGGGGGAACACCGGGGAGCTGTTTTTT
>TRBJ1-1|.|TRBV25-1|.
CAIQGRNEESTEAFF
TGTGCCATCCAGGGTAGGAATGAAGAAAGTACTGAAGCTTTCTTT
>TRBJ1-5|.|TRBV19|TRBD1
CASSQRGQGGNQPQHF
TGTGCCAGTAGTCAACGGGGACAGGGGGGAAATCAGCCCCAGCATTTT